The 14 T cell receptor beta chains below were found in one sample sequenced in a study of early T cells in non-severe SARS-CoV-2 infection (dated by TCRdb to the early 2020s). The library was generated by 5' RACE. TCRdb lists the instrument as NextSeq 500. TCRdb trimmed public reads at Q25 via fastp, called clones via MiXCR and kept in-frame beta chains. All rows with the same CDR3 protein become a single entry with the most common DNA and genes. The table for this sample lists about 67,000 distinct CDR3 sequences; 11% of them were counted only once. The ten largest clones take up 3% to 4% of the sample. Sequenced material: whole blood. Receptor source: an adult who was a healthcare worker with PCR-confirmed SARS-CoV-2 infection or an uninfected control (not recorded which).

This clonotype showed up many times. The chain links TRBV6-5 to TRBJ2-7; D remains unclear. Germline-derived CDR1 and CDR2 are MNHEY and SVGAGI. V was trimmed by 3 bases and J by 0 bases, leaving 9 bases between them. The CDR3 is 14 amino acids. CDR3 sequence: CASSYEAGSYEQYF. DNA for the CDR3: TGTGCCAGCAGTTATGAGGCAGGCTCCTACGAGCAGTACTTC.

The chain links TRBV6-1 to TRBJ2-5; possibly TRBD1 for D (5 bases). The CDR3 covers 14 residues. Trimming shortened V by 8 bases and J by 4 bases, and 17 bases separated the two germline ends. Germline V gene lookup returns CDR1 MNHNS and CDR2 SASEGT. This CDR3 reads CASRPQGIGETQYF. The CDR3 coding sequence is TGTGCCAGCCGACCTCAGGGTATAGGAGAGACCCAGTACTTC.

V and J are TRBV30 and TRBJ2-2, with a tentative D call TRBD2 (6 bases). This CDR3 comprises 14 residues. CDR1 and CDR2 from the germline V gene are GTSNPN and SVGIG (reference sequence). V dropped 5 bases and J dropped 4 bases, with 14 bases sitting between them. In nucleotides, the CDR3 is TGTGCCTGGGGGGGTACTAGCTTCACCGGGGAGCTGTTTTTT. Protein product: CAWGGTSFTGELFF. The full variable domain, completed using reference TRBV30 and TRBJ2-2, is SQTIHQWPATLVQPVGSPLSLECTVEGTSNPNLYWYRQAAGRGLQLLFYSVGIGQISSEVPQNLSASRPQDRQFILSSKKLLLSDSGFYLCAWGGTSFTGELFFGEGSRLTVL.

There are many counts of this clonotype. The chain joins TRBV6-5 to TRBJ2-1, with 10 bases that match TRBD2. The ends lost 2 bases at V and 9 bases at J; junction bases unmatched: 7. Germline V gene lookup returns CDR1 MNHEY and CDR2 SVGAGI. CDR3 length: 15 amino acids. The CDR3: CASSYRSGRAGEQFF. The CDR3 DNA sequence: TGTGCCAGCAGTTACCGGAGCGGGAGGGCCGGTGAGCAGTTCTTC.

In the case of this clonotype: A much larger clonotype is one base distant, so this may be a read error. This chain links TRBV11-2 with TRBJ2-7; D gene uncertain. The CDR3 contains 14 residues. Trimming left V 1 base short and J 6 bases short, with 13 bases between. Germline-derived CDR1 and CDR2 are SGHAT and FQNNGV. CDR3 region: CASSLVRQNCEQYF. Here the CDR3 DNA reads TGTGCCAGCAGCTTAGTACGGCAAAACTGCGAGCAGTACTTC.

This clonotype was found a few times. The rearrangement uses TRBV11-2 and TRBJ2-3; possibly TRBD1 or TRBD2 for D (6 bases each). Germline assignment: CDR1 SGHAT and CDR2 FQNNGV. V gave up 3 bases and J gave up 3 bases, with 13 bases separating them. The CDR3 is 15 amino acids. Here the CDR3 reads CASSFLGGGTDTQYF. In DNA, the CDR3 is TGTGCCAGCAGCTTCCTCGGAGGGGGAACAGATACGCAGTATTTT.

The J gene is TRBJ2-7, the V gene TRBV7-2, with TRBD2 matching 10 bases. Germline lookup yields CDR1 SGHTA and CDR2 FQGNSA. After removal of 0 bases from V and 6 bases from J, the junction contained 11 bases not matched to a gene. The CDR3 spans 17 residues. The CDR3 DNA follows: TGTGCCAGCAGCTTAGCACTAGCGGGGTTCTATCCCTCCGAGCAGTACTTC. Encoded protein: CASSLALAGFYPSEQYF.

This clonotype has ten or more counts. The chain carries TRBV12-3 or TRBV12-4 and TRBJ2-5; weak D call: TRBD2 (5 bases). Trimming removed 7 bases at V and 2 bases at J, with 8 bases between. This CDR3 has 12 amino acids. The chain's CDR3 is CASTRLQETQYF. The DNA for the CDR3 is TGTGCCAGCACCCGACTACAAGAGACCCAGTACTTC.

This clonotype was recorded many times. The V call is TRBV7-3, the J call TRBJ2-2, with a weak D call TRBD1 (5 bases). The CDR3 loop spans 14 amino acids. Germline values: CDR1 SGHTA, CDR2 FQGTGA. Trimming removed 3 bases at V and 5 bases at J, with 10 bases between. In DNA form, the CDR3 reads TGTGCCAGCAGCTTGTCAGGGCGGACCGGGGAGCTGTTTTTT. As protein: CASSLSGRTGELFF.

There are many counts of this clonotype. This chain links TRBV7-2 with TRBJ2-3; 8 bases map to TRBD2. Germline values: CDR1 SGHTA, CDR2 FQGNSA. The CDR3 is 16 residues long. V shed 5 bases and J 3 bases; nucleotides not matched to a gene: 10. The CDR3 loop is CASSPSSGSGTDTQYF. CDR3 nucleotide sequence: TGTGCCAGCAGCCCCTCTAGCGGGTCTGGTACAGATACGCAGTATTTT.

This clonotype has only a few counts. The chain is built from TRBV9 and TRBJ2-5; D uncertain. Germline V gene lookup returns CDR1 SGDLS and CDR2 YYNGEE. The length of the CDR3 is 14 residues. Trimming took 0 bases from V and 6 from J, leaving 12 bases between them. In DNA, the CDR3 is TGTGCCAGCAGCGTAGCGGCTAGTCAAAAGACCCAGTACTTC. This encodes CASSVAASQKTQYF.

Ten or more counts support this clonotype. The chain carries TRBV7-6 and TRBJ1-5; D remains unclear. This CDR3 is 16 amino acids long. CDR1 and CDR2 (germline): SGHVS, FNYEAQ. V was shortened by 1 base and J by 0 bases, with 10 bases between the two germline ends. The CDR3 is CASSLDAWNSNQPQHF. The DNA for the CDR3 is TGTGCCAGCAGCTTAGACGCGTGGAATAGCAATCAGCCCCAGCATTTT.

This chain links TRBV29-1 with TRBJ2-1; 7 bases fit TRBD1. CDR1 is SQVTM, CDR2 ANQGSEA, per germline. Trimming cost V 5 bases and J 3 bases; bases outside gene matches: 10. CDR3 length equals 15 residues. CDR3 DNA sequence: TGCAGCGTTCCGTTAGACAGGGTGGGCTACAATGAGCAGTTCTTC. It translates to CSVPLDRVGYNEQFF.

This clonotype showed up many times. The rearrangement joins TRBV20-1 to TRBJ2-1; 10 bases are shared with TRBD1. CDR1 is DFQATT, CDR2 SNEGSKA, per germline (reference sequence). V lost 7 bases and J lost 5; bases outside the gene matches: 2. The CDR3 covers 12 residues. CDR3 sequence: CSGDRGDNEQFF. The CDR3 bases are TGCAGTGGGGACAGGGGCGACAATGAGCAGTTCTTC.